This TCR beta chain was sequenced for a study of blood T cell repertoires in COVID-19. Study as a whole: Spain, Italy and the United States supplied samples that represented acute and convalescent COVID-19. PBMCs, B-cell-depleted T cells, or T cells provided the cDNA or gDNA that made up the material.

Participants, about 18 to 90 years old, spanned around 25 US areas. Cohort placement rested on clinical history that participants reported themselves. Sequencing was performed with immunoSEQ multiplex PCR; in TCRdb, only in-frame clones are kept and a portion is missing. The sample gives some 380,000 clones, approximately 85% of which show up once; roughly 2% is in the top ten. The CDR3 length is 12 residues. V was clipped by 3 bases and J by 1 base, with 6 bases between them. Per the germline V gene, CDR1 is GTSNPN and CDR2 is SVGIG (reference sequence). V is TRBV30 and J is TRBJ1-1, with unresolved D. Source material: PBMCs or T cells enriched from blood (not recorded which). The receptor was isolated from a woman in her 40s with acute COVID-19. The CDR3 sequence: CAWRRQNTEAFF. CDR3 DNA: TGTGCCTGGAGAAGACAGAACACTGAAGCTTTCTTT.